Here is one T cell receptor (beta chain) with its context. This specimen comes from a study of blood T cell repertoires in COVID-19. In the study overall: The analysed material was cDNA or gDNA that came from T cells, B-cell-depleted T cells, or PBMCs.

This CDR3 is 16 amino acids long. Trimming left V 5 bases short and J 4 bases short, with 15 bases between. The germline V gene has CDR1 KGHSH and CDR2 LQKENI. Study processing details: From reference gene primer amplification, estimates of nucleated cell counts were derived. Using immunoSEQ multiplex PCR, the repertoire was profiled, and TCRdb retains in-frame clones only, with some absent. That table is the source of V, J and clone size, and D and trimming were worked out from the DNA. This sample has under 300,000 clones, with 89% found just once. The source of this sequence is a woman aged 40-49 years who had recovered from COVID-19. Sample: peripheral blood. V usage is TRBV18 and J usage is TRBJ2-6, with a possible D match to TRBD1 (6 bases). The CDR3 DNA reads TGTGCCAGCTCAACAGGGTACTTGTTAGGGGCCAACGTCCTGACTTTC. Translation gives CASSTGYLLGANVLTF.